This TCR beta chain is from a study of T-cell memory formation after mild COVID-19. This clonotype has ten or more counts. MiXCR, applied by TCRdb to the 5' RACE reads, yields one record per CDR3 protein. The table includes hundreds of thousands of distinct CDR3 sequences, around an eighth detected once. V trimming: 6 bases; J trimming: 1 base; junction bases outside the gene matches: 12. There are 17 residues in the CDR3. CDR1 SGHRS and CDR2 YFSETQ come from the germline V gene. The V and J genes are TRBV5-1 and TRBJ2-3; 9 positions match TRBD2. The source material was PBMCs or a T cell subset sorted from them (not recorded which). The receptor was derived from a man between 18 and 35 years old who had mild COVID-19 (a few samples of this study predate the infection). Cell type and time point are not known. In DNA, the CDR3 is TGCGCCAGCACCCGGCCTAGCGGGGCCGGCGGCACAGATACGCAGTATTTT. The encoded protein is CASTRPSGAGGTDTQYF.